A single sample is the source of the 10 T cell receptor beta chains below, sequenced in a study of patients and donors after allogeneic stem cell transplantation. Each CDR3 protein is one row after TCRdb ran MiXCR on the RT-PCR reads. The table includes 100,000 to 130,000 distinct CDR3 sequences, around 36% detected once. Sequencing input: blood, either unsorted or a sorted T cell fraction (not recorded which). These receptors all stem from a human donor who was either an allogeneic HSCT recipient or a stem cell or donor lymphocyte infusion donor (not recorded which). It is not recorded whose cells these are; they may come from a transplant donor.

The chain is built from TRBV6-6 and TRBJ1-6, with D hard to call. The CDR3 has 15 residues. The V end lost 2 bases, the J end lost 4 bases, and 9 bases lay between the germline ends. Germline V gene lookup returns CDR1 MNHNY and CDR2 SVGAGI (reference sequence). CDR3 residues: CASSYQAGYNSPLHF. CDR3 in DNA: TGTGCCAGCAGTTACCAAGCGGGGTATAATTCACCCCTCCACTTT.

The rearrangement links TRBV10-3 to TRBJ2-3, with a possible D match to TRBD2 (5 bases). The CDR3 totals 13 residues. The germline V gene has CDR1 ENHRY and CDR2 SYGVKD. Trimming took off 7 bases at V and 2 bases at J, with 10 bases between the two ends. Here the CDR3 reads CAITRGFTDTQYF. The CDR3 region has the DNA TGTGCCATCACCCGGGGATTCACAGATACGCAGTATTTT.

This clonotype was counted a few times. The chain links TRBV4-1 to TRBJ1-5, with no clear D. The germline CDR1 and CDR2 sequences are MGHRA and YSYEKL. V was clipped by 5 bases and J by 2 bases, with 10 bases between them. The CDR3 has 14 amino acids. CDR3 in amino acids: CASSDWGGNQPQHF. For the CDR3, the DNA is TGCGCCAGCAGCGATTGGGGAGGCAATCAGCCCCAGCATTTT.

This clonotype was seen more than once but under ten times. The chain uses TRBV10-3 and TRBJ2-1, with 9 bases fitting TRBD1. There are 16 residues in the CDR3. Germline V gives CDR1 ENHRY, CDR2 SYGVKD. Trimming cost V 2 bases and J 6 bases; bases outside gene matches: 8. CDR3: CAISEPGQGSPNEQFF. The CDR3 bases are TGTGCCATCAGTGAGCCGGGACAGGGTTCCCCCAATGAGCAGTTCTTC.

This clonotype was seen once. V and J are TRBV5-1 and TRBJ2-7; 10 bases are shared with TRBD2. CDR3 length equals 15 residues. The trim removed 4 bases at V and 5 bases at J, leaving 9 bases unmatched. Per germline, CDR1 SGHRS and CDR2 YFSETQ. CDR3 DNA sequence: TGCGCCAGCAGCGGGGGGTCTAGCGGGAGACACGAGCAGTACTTC. This sequence encodes CASSGGSSGRHEQYF.

This sequence joins TRBV12-3 or TRBV12-4 and TRBJ1-1, with D uncertain. Trimming left V 1 base short and J 7 bases short, with 4 bases between. The CDR3 contains 11 residues. The CDR3 nucleotides read TGTGCCAGCAGTTTAGAGCGTGAAGCTTTCTTT. Translated, it gives CASSLEREAFF.

V usage is TRBV7-2 and J usage is TRBJ1-4, with unresolved D. Germline V CDR1 and CDR2: SGHTA, FQGNSA. Trimming cost V 4 bases and J 0 bases, with 9 bases left between them. The CDR3 consists of 15 residues. CDR3 sequence: CASSWKFSTNEKLFF. The DNA for the CDR3 is TGTGCCAGCAGCTGGAAGTTTTCAACTAATGAAAAACTGTTTTTT.

The rearrangement joins TRBV27 to TRBJ2-7; the match to TRBD2 covers 7 bases. Trimming took 2 bases from V and 0 from J; bases not matched to a gene: 1. The CDR3 loop spans 14 amino acids. Germline V gene data show CDR1 as MNHEY and CDR2 as SMNVEV (reference sequence). CDR3 nucleotide sequence: TGTGCCAGCAGTTTAGGCGGGAGCTCCTACGAGCAGTACTTC. Protein product: CASSLGGSSYEQYF.

This clonotype has a handful of counts. This rearrangement joins TRBV12-3 or TRBV12-4 to TRBJ2-7; D is uncertain. V lost 6 bases and J lost 4, with 10 bases in between. CDR3 size: 12 residues. CDR3 residues: CASSASFYEQYF. CDR3 DNA sequence: TGTGCCAGCAGCGCCTCCTTTTACGAGCAGTACTTC.

This clonotype was counted between two and nine times. The chain links TRBV28 to TRBJ1-2, with 7 bases lining up with TRBD1. Trimming removed 3 bases from V and 5 bases from J; junction bases left unmatched: 3. The CDR3 consists of 13 residues. Germline CDR1 reads MDHEN; CDR2 reads SYDVKM. The CDR3 here is CASSFGTDYGYTF. DNA for the CDR3: TGTGCCAGCAGTTTCGGGACAGATTATGGCTACACCTTC.